A single sample is the source of the 5 T cell receptor beta chains below, sequenced in a study of cytomegalovirus exposure and HLA in healthy donors. The primer mix had 60 Vbeta and 13 Jbeta primers. Some clones are missing from TCRdb's copy, which holds only in-frame ones; the method was immunoSEQ multiplex PCR. The sample lists about 280,000 clones; roughly 89% were seen once. The sample consisted of PBMCs. These receptors all stem from a young woman in good health and CMV-seronegative.

The J gene is TRBJ2-3, the V gene TRBV6-1, with 13 bases matching TRBD2. The CDR3 runs to 15 residues. Germline V lookup: CDR1 MNHNS, CDR2 SASEGT. V lost 4 bases and J lost 4; bases outside the gene matches: 2. CDR3 in amino acids: CASSALAGGPDTQYF. CDR3 nucleotides: TGTGCCAGCAGTGCACTAGCGGGGGGGCCAGATACGCAGTATTTT.

The gene calls are TRBV19 and TRBJ2-3; 7 bases match TRBD2. The CDR3 totals 14 residues. The germline CDR1 and CDR2 sequences are LNHDA and SQIVND (reference sequence). V dropped 10 bases and J dropped 0; count of bases not matched to a gene: 7. This CDR3 is CATGRAASTDTQYF. In DNA, the CDR3 is TGTGCCACGGGGAGGGCCGCTAGCACAGATACGCAGTATTTT.

V gene TRBV20-1 combines with J gene TRBJ2-1, with D unclear. The CDR3 has 11 amino acids. V lost 3 bases, J lost 7 bases, and 7 bases lay in between. CDR1 is DFQATT and CDR2 is SNEGSKA in the germline V gene (reference sequence). The CDR3 DNA reads as TGCAGTGCTAGGCTTCGGAATGAGCAGTTCTTC. Residues: CSARLRNEQFF.

CDR3 region: CASSLLIGGTIGYGYTF. CDR3 in DNA: TGTGCCAGCAGCCTACTAATCGGCGGGACGATCGGTTATGGCTACACCTTC. The chain is built from TRBV7-9 and TRBJ1-2; possibly TRBD1 for D (5 bases). Trimming stripped 5 bases from V and 5 bases from J, with 24 bases between. This CDR3 is 17 amino acids long. Germline values: CDR1 SEHNR, CDR2 FQNEAQ (reference sequence).

This chain joins TRBV27 and TRBJ1-1; unclear D gene. CDR1 and CDR2 (germline): MNHEY, SMNVEV (reference sequence). V was cut by 2 bases and J by 1 base, with 5 bases left in between. The CDR3 loop spans 13 amino acids. The DNA of the CDR3 is TGTGCCAGCAGTTTAACACAGAACACTGAAGCTTTCTTT. Amino acid sequence: CASSLTQNTEAFF.